The 11 T cell receptor beta chains in this list originate from one sample, sequenced in a study of metastatic and nonmetastatic thyroid tumors. TCRdb re-called the PCR reads with MiXCR. Here the sample spans around 40,000 clones, about 15% being singletons. Treatment of any kind had been given to no patient before thyroid surgery. Sequencing used blood. These receptor sequences come from a male donor with papillary thyroid cancer or a benign thyroid nodule (not recorded which). Some clones in this sample may be carry-over from other donors' samples.

V usage is TRBV18 and J usage is TRBJ2-7; maybe TRBD1 (5 bases). The V gene's germline CDR1 is KGHSH and CDR2 LQKENI. The CDR3 has 14 residues. V gave up 6 bases and J gave up 2 bases, with 14 bases separating them. CDR3 in DNA: TGTGCCAGCTCCCTTCGGGCAGGGCCCTACGAGCAGTACTTC. The encoded protein is CASSLRAGPYEQYF. Complete variable domain (other parts from reference TRBV18 and TRBJ2-7): NAGVMQNPRHLVRRRGQEARLRCSPMKGHSHVYWYRQLPEEGLKFMVYLQKENIIDESGMPKERFSAEFPKEGPSILRIQQVVRGDSAAYFCASSLRAGPYEQYFGPGTRLTVT.

This clone was detected ten times or more. V is TRBV5-6 and J is TRBJ1-2, with D possibly TRBD1 on 5 matching bases. The CDR3 contains 13 residues. The ends were cut back, 4 bases at V and 1 base at J, with 8 bases in the middle. CDR1 is SGHDT, CDR2 YYEEEE, per germline. The CDR3 coding sequence is TGTGCCAGCAGCCAGGGAGATAACTATGGCTACACCTTC. Its protein product is CASSQGDNYGYTF.

This clone is labeled as medium-sized. This rearrangement joins TRBV19 to TRBJ1-1; 8 bases match TRBD1. CDR1 is LNHDA, CDR2 SQIVND, per germline (reference sequence). This CDR3 is built from 13 residues. V was clipped by 6 bases and J by 5 bases; unmatched bases: 5. CDR3 in amino acids: CASRPGGSTEAFF. The CDR3 nucleotides are TGTGCCAGTAGACCAGGGGGCAGTACTGAAGCTTTCTTT.

A remark on this clone: A much larger clonotype is one base distant, so this may be a read error. V usage is TRBV5-4 and J usage is TRBJ2-5; either TRBD1 or TRBD2 may supply D (5 bases each). The germline gives CDR1 SGHNT, CDR2 YYREEE (reference sequence). The CDR3 sequence is 14 residues long. Trimming cost V 2 bases and J 8 bases, with 16 bases left between them. CDR3 DNA sequence: TGTGCCAGCAGCTTTAAGATGCAGGGAGATACCCAGTACTTC. Its protein is CASSFKMQGDTQYF.

As for this clone: A read error may produce the germline difference seen at one junction end. Within the sample, other DNA sequences also encode this same CDR3. The chain employs TRBV7-2 and TRBJ2-2, with D possibly being TRBD2 (5 bases). Per germline, CDR1 SGHTA and CDR2 FQGNSA. The CDR3 sequence is 15 residues long. This chain's CDR3 is CASSLVAGLPGELFF. Here the CDR3 DNA reads TGTGCCAGCAGCTTAGTTGCAGGACTCCCCGGGGAGCTGTTTTTC.

At least ten counts were recorded for this clone. The J gene is TRBJ2-1, the V gene TRBV10-1; 7 bases are shared with TRBD1. Germline loops: CDR1 WNHNN, CDR2 SYGVQD (reference sequence). J was trimmed by 8 bases and V by 5 bases; bases with no gene match: 15. The CDR3 is 16 residues long. CDR3 sequence reads: CASSTRGQGVVDEQFF. DNA for the CDR3: TGCGCCAGCAGTACCCGCGGGCAGGGGGTCGTCGATGAGCAGTTCTTC.

There are many counts of this clone. This rearrangement joins TRBV7-8 to TRBJ2-1; no firm D call. Germline V CDR1 and CDR2: SGHVS, FQNEAQ. The V end was cut by 4 bases, the J end by 0 bases, with 13 bases between. CDR3 length: 16 amino acids. The CDR3 sequence is CASSSYQVASYNEQFF. CDR3 sequence (DNA): TGTGCCAGCAGCTCCTACCAGGTAGCCTCCTACAATGAGCAGTTCTTC.

This clone has ten or more counts. V is TRBV2 and J is TRBJ2-2; TRBD2 matches 8 bases. CDR1 is SNHLY and CDR2 is FYNNEI in the germline V gene. The J segment lost 0 bases and the V segment lost 6 bases, leaving 3 bases of the junction unmatched. The CDR3 extends over 15 amino acids. The CDR3 loop is CASSGRASNTGELFF. The CDR3 DNA follows: TGTGCCAGCAGCGGGAGGGCCTCGAACACCGGGGAGCTGTTTTTT.

The rearrangement uses TRBV20-1 and TRBJ1-5, with D hard to call. With 1 base removed from V and 6 bases from J, the gap between germline ends came to 13 bases. CDR1 and CDR2 from the germline V gene are DFQATT and SNEGSKA (reference sequence). This CDR3 is built from 14 residues. In DNA, the CDR3 is TGCAGTGCTAGAGCGGCATGGGAGTTTCAGCCCCAGCATTTT. This encodes CSARAAWEFQPQHF.

Ten or more counts support this clone. V and J are TRBV5-1 and TRBJ2-2; D unresolved. Trimming removed 4 bases at V and 1 base at J, with 11 bases between. The CDR3 has 15 amino acids. Germline V gene sequence: CDR1 SGHRS, CDR2 YFSETQ. The CDR3 spells CASSPIPENTGELFF. CDR3 DNA sequence: TGCGCCAGCAGCCCGATCCCGGAGAACACCGGGGAGCTGTTTTTT.

In this sample, this clone turned up many times. The J gene is TRBJ2-1, the V gene TRBV5-1, with no clear D. Trimming pared 0 bases from V and 8 bases from J, leaving 12 bases between. Germline V lookup: CDR1 SGHRS, CDR2 YFSETQ. The CDR3 has 14 amino acids. For the CDR3, the DNA is TGCGCCAGCAGCTTGGGCCCAAGGGTCGATGAGCAGTTCTTC. Residues: CASSLGPRVDEQFF.